The rows below give T cell receptor beta chains drawn from one sample of a study of T cell responses to AZD1222 COVID-19 vaccine. Measured with immunoSEQ multiplex PCR; TCRdb has only the in-frame clones, and not every one. The sample holds fewer than 200,000 clones; approximately 90% are singletons and the top ten take over 1.5%. The sample was peripheral blood, taken 28 days after the second AZD1222 dose. The origin of the receptors is an adult who received the AZD1222 COVID-19 vaccine. CDR3s include the opening cysteine and the closing phenylalanine or tryptophan. D genes are given only for firm matches.

CDR3nt: TGTGCCAGCAGCATAAGCCCCGGGACTAGCGGGAGACCCTACAATGAGCAGTTCTTC
CDR3aa: CASSISPGTSGRPYNEQFF
d_gene: TRBD2
v_gene: TRBV7-9
j_gene: TRBJ2-1

CDR3nt: TGTGCCATCAGTAGCCGGGGTGAAAAACTGTTTTTT
CDR3aa: CAISSRGEKLFF
d_gene: -
v_gene: TRBV10-3
j_gene: TRBJ1-4

CDR3nt: TGTGCCAGCAGCTTAAAGGAAGAGACCCAGTACTTC
CDR3aa: CASSLKEETQYF
d_gene: -
v_gene: TRBV25-1
j_gene: TRBJ2-5

CDR3nt: TGTGCCAGCAGTAGGACAGGCGGCGAGACCCAGTACTTC
CDR3aa: CASSRTGGETQYF
d_gene: TRBD1
v_gene: TRBV12-3/TRBV12-4
j_gene: TRBJ2-5

CDR3nt: TGCGCCAGCAGCTCAGGGACGGGTATGAACACTGAAGCTTTCTTT
CDR3aa: CASSSGTGMNTEAFF
d_gene: -
v_gene: TRBV5-1
j_gene: TRBJ1-1

CDR3nt: TGTGCCAGCAGCCCAGCCAACCGTGGGGGGGAGACCCAGTACTTC
CDR3aa: CASSPANRGGETQYF
d_gene: -
v_gene: TRBV7-6
j_gene: TRBJ2-5

CDR3nt: TGTGCCAGCAGCGCAAGACTAGCGGGGTTTCAGGGTAATGAGCAGTTCTTC
CDR3aa: CASSARLAGFQGNEQFF
d_gene: TRBD2
v_gene: TRBV11-2
j_gene: TRBJ2-1

CDR3nt: TGCGCCAGCAGTGAGCCTAGCGGGACCAATGAGCAGTTCTTC
CDR3aa: CASSEPSGTNEQFF
d_gene: TRBD2
v_gene: TRBV10-2
j_gene: TRBJ2-1

CDR3nt: TGCGCCAGCAGCTTGGACGGGGGCATGGGCTACACCTTC
CDR3aa: CASSLDGGMGYTF
d_gene: -
v_gene: TRBV5-1
j_gene: TRBJ1-2

CDR3nt: TGCGCCAGCAGCCCGGGACAGGGATCCCCCGATGGCTACACCTTC
CDR3aa: CASSPGQGSPDGYTF
d_gene: TRBD1
v_gene: TRBV4-1
j_gene: TRBJ1-2

CDR3nt: TGCAGCGGAGGGACAGGAGGGACTGAAGCTTTCTTT
CDR3aa: CSGGTGGTEAFF
d_gene: TRBD1
v_gene: TRBV29-1
j_gene: TRBJ1-1

CDR3nt: TGCGCCAGCAGCCCATTCCCGCTGTCTCTGGGGAGCAATCAGCCCCAGCATTTT
CDR3aa: CASSPFPLSLGSNQPQHF
d_gene: -
v_gene: TRBV4-3
j_gene: TRBJ1-5

CDR3nt: TGTGCCAGCAGCCAAGAGAGGGCCAACACCGGGGAGCTGTTTTTT
CDR3aa: CASSQERANTGELFF
d_gene: -
v_gene: TRBV4-2
j_gene: TRBJ2-2

CDR3nt: TGCGCCAGCAGTGAGGGTAGGGGTTCCTACAATGAGCAGTTCTTC
CDR3aa: CASSEGRGSYNEQFF
d_gene: -
v_gene: TRBV10-1
j_gene: TRBJ2-1

CDR3nt: TGTGCCAGCAGCGTAGGAAGGGGGTCCTTTTCCTACGAGCAGTACTTC
CDR3aa: CASSVGRGSFSYEQYF
d_gene: -
v_gene: TRBV9
j_gene: TRBJ2-7

CDR3nt: TGTGCCAGTAGTATGGGCACCCCGACGGGTGGGGATTACGGTGAAAAACTGTTTTTT
CDR3aa: CASSMGTPTGGDYGEKLFF
d_gene: -
v_gene: TRBV19
j_gene: TRBJ1-4

CDR3nt: TGTGCCAGCCAAAGGGACAGGATGAACACTGAAGCTTTCTTT
CDR3aa: CASQRDRMNTEAFF
d_gene: TRBD1
v_gene: TRBV27
j_gene: TRBJ1-1

CDR3nt: TGCGCCAGCAGCTTGGGATGGCGGGGGGCCGGGGAGCTGTTTTTT
CDR3aa: CASSLGWRGAGELFF
d_gene: TRBD2
v_gene: TRBV5-1
j_gene: TRBJ2-2

CDR3nt: TGTGCCAGCAGCGTACGGCCCTCGGATACGCAGTATTTT
CDR3aa: CASSVRPSDTQYF
d_gene: -
v_gene: TRBV9
j_gene: TRBJ2-3

CDR3nt: TGTGCCAGCAGCTTAGTATCTCTAACTTCCACAGATACGCAGTATTTT
CDR3aa: CASSLVSLTSTDTQYF
d_gene: -
v_gene: TRBV11-2
j_gene: TRBJ2-3

CDR3nt: TGTGCCAGCAGCCTAAGGGGAGGGACAGGTCTTTCAGATACGCAGTATTTT
CDR3aa: CASSLRGGTGLSDTQYF
d_gene: -
v_gene: TRBV11-2
j_gene: TRBJ2-3

CDR3nt: TGCACCAGCAGCCAAGTACGGACAGGGGAGAGAGCAGATACGCAGTATTTT
CDR3aa: CTSSQVRTGERADTQYF
d_gene: -
v_gene: TRBV1
j_gene: TRBJ2-3

CDR3nt: TGTGCCAGCTCACCAGTCTCGGACGGCTACACCTTC
CDR3aa: CASSPVSDGYTF
d_gene: -
v_gene: TRBV18
j_gene: TRBJ1-2

CDR3nt: TGTGCCAGCAGTCTGGACAGGGGACGCGCAGGACAGCCCCAGCATTTT
CDR3aa: CASSLDRGRAGQPQHF
d_gene: TRBD1
v_gene: TRBV7-8
j_gene: TRBJ1-5